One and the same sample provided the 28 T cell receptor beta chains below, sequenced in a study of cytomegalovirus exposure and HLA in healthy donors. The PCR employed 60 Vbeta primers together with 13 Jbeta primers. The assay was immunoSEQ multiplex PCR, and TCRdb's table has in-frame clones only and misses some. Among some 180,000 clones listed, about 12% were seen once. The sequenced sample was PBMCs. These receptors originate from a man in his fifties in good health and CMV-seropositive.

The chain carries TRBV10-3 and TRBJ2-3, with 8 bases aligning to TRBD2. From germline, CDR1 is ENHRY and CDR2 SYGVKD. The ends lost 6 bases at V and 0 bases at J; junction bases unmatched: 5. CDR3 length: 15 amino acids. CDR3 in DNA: TGTGCCATCAGACGGGGGGGCCTAAGCACAGATACGCAGTATTTT. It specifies CAIRRGGLSTDTQYF.

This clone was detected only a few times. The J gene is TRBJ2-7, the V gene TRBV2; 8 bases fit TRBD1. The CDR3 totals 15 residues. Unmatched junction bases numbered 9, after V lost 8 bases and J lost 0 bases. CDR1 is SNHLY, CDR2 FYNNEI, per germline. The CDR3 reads CASQGQALFSYEQYV. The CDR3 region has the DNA TGTGCCAGCCAGGGACAGGCACTTTTCTCCTACGAGCAGTACGTC.

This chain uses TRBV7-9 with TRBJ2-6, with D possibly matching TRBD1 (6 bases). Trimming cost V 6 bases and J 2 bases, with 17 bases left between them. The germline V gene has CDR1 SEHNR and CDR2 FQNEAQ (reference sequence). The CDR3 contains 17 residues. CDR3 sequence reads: CASSPTQGRTGANVLTF. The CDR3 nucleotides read TGTGCCAGCAGTCCCACCCAGGGGAGAACTGGGGCCAACGTCCTGACTTTC.

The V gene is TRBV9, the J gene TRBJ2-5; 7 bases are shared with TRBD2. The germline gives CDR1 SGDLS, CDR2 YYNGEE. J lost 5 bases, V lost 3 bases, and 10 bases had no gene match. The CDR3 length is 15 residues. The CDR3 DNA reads TGTGCCAGCAGCGGCCTGGGGGGGGGAGGGGAGACCCAGTACTTC. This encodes CASSGLGGGGETQYF.

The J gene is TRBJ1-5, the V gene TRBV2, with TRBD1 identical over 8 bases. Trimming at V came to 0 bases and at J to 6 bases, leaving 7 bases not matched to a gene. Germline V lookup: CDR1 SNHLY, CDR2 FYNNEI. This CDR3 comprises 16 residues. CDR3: CASSEAGQGAIQPQHF. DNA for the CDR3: TGTGCCAGCAGTGAAGCAGGGCAGGGGGCAATTCAGCCCCAGCATTTT.

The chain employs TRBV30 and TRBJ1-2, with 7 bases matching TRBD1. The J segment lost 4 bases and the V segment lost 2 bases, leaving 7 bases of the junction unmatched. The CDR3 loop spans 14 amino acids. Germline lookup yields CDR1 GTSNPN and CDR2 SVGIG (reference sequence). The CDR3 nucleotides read TGTGCCTGGAGTTCCCGGACAGGTCTCTATGGCTACACCTTC. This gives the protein CAWSSRTGLYGYTF.

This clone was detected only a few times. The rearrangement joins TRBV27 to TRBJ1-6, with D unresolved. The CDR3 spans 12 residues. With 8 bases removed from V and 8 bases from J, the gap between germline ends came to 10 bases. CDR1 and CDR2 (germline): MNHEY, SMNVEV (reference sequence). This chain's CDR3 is CASRVGYSPLHF. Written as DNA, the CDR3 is TGTGCCAGCCGCGTCGGGTATTCACCCCTCCACTTT.

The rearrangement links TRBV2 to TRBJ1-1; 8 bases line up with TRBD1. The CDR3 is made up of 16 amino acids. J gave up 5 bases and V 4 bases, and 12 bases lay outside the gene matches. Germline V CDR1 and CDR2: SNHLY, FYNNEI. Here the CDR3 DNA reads TGTGCCAGCAGTGGATTTCTAGGACAGGGAGGTACTGAAGCTTTCTTT. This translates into CASSGFLGQGGTEAFF.

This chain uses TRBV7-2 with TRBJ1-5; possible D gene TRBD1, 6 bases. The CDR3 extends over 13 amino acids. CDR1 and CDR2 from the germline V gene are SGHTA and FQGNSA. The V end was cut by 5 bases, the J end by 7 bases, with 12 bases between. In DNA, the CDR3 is TGTGCCAGCAGCAAGGACAGAAGACAGCCCCAGCATTTT. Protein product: CASSKDRRQPQHF.

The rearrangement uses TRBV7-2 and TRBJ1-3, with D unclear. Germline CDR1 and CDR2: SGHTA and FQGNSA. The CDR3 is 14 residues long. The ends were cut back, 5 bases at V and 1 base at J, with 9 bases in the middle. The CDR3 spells CASSVGRSGNTIYF. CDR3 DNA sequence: TGTGCCAGCAGCGTTGGCAGATCTGGAAACACCATATATTTT.

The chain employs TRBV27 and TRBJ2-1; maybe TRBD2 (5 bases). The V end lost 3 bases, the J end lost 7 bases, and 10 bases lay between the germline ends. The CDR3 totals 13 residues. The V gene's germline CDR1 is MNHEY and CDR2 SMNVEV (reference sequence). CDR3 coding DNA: TGTGCCAGCAGTTTTGAGGGCAGGAATGAGCAGTTCTTC. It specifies CASSFEGRNEQFF.

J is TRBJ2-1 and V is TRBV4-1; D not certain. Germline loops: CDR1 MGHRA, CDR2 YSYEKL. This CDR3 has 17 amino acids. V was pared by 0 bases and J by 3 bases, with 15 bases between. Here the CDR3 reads CASSQEELATYYNEQFF. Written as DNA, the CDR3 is TGCGCCAGCAGCCAAGAGGAACTGGCGACATACTACAATGAGCAGTTCTTC.

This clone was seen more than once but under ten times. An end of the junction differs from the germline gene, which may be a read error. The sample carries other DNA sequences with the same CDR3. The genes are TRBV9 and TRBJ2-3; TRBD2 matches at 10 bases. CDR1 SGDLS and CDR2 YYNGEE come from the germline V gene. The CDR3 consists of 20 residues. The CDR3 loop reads CASSVDLAGAVPFSTDTQYF. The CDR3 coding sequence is TGTGCCAGCAGCGTAGACCTAGCGGGGGCCGTTCCATTCAGCACAGATACGCAGTATTTC.

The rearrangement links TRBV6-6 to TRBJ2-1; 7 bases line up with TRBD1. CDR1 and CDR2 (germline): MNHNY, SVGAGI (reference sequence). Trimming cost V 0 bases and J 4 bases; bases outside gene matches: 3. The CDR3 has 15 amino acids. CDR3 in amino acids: CASSYSRGQYNEQFF. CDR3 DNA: TGTGCCAGCAGTTACTCGAGGGGACAGTACAATGAGCAGTTCTTC.

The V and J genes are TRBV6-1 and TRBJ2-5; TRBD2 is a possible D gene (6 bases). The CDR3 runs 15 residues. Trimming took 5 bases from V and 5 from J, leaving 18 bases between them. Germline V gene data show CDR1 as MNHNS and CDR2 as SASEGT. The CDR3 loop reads CASSLGGPRPETQYF. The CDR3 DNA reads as TGTGCCAGCAGTCTGGGGGGTCCTCGTCCGGAGACCCAGTACTTC.

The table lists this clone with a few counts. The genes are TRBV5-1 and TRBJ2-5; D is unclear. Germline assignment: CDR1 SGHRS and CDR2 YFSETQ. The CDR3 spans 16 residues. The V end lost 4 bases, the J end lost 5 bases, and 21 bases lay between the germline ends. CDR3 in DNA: TGCGCCAGCAGCCCCCCTTCGCGCGGTTGGGTGGAGACCCAGTACTTC. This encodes CASSPPSRGWVETQYF.

The CDR3 protein is CASSLHASGEQFF. The CDR3 DNA sequence: TGTGCCAGCAGCCTCCACGCATCAGGCGAGCAGTTCTTC. This rearrangement joins TRBV7-3 to TRBJ2-1; D is uncertain. Germline V gene sequence: CDR1 SGHTA, CDR2 FQGTGA. V was pared by 5 bases and J by 10 bases, with 15 bases between. CDR3 length: 13 residues.

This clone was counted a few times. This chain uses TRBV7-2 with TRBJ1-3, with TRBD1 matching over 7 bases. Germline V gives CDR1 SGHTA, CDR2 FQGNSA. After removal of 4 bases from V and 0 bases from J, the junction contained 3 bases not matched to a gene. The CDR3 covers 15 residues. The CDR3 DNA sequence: TGTGCCAGCAGCTCGGACAGGCTCTCTGGAAACACCATATATTTT. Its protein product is CASSSDRLSGNTIYF.

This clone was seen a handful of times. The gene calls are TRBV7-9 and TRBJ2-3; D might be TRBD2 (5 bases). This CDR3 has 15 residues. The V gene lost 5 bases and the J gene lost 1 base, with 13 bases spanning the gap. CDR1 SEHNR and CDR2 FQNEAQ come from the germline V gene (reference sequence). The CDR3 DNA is TGTGCCAGCAGCCCTGTATTCGGGGGCACAGATACGCAGTATTTT. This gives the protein CASSPVFGGTDTQYF.

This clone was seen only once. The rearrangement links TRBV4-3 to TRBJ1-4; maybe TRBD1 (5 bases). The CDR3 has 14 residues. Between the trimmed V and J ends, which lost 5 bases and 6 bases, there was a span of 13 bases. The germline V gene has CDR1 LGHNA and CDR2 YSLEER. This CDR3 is CASSRVGTDEKLFF. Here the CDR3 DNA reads TGCGCCAGCAGCAGAGTGGGGACTGATGAAAAACTGTTTTTT.

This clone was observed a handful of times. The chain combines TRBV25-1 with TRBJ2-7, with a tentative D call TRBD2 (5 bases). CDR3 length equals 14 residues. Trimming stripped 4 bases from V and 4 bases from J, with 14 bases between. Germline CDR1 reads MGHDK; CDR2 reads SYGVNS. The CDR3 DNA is TGTGCCAGCAGTGTTGAGGGTAACCTTTACGAGCAGTACTTC. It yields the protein CASSVEGNLYEQYF.

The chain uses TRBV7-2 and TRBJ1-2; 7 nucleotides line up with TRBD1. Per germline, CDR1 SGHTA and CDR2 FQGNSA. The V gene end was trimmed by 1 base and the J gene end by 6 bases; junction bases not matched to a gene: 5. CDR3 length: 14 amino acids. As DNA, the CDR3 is TGTGCCAGCAGCTTAGTGTACAGGGGCGATGGCTACACCTTC. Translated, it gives CASSLVYRGDGYTF. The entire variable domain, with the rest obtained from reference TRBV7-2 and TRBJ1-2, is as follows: GAGVSQSPSNKVTEKGKDVELRCDPISGHTALYWYRQSLGQGLEFLIYFQGNSAPDKSGLPSDRFSAERTGGSVSTLTIQRTQQEDSAVYLCASSLVYRGDGYTFGSGTRLTVV.

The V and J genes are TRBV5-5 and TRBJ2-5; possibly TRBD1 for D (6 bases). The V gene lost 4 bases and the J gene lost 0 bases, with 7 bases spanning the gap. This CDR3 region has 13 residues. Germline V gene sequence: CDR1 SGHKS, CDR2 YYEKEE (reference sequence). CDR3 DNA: TGTGCCAGCAGCCCAGGGGACCAAGAGACCCAGTACTTC. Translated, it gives CASSPGDQETQYF. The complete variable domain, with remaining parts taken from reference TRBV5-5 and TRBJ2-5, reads DAGVTQSPTHLIKTRGQQVTLRCSPISGHKSVSWYQQVLGQGPQFIFQYYEKEERGRGNFPDRFSARQFPNYSSELNVNALLLGDSALYLCASSPGDQETQYFGPGTRLLVL.

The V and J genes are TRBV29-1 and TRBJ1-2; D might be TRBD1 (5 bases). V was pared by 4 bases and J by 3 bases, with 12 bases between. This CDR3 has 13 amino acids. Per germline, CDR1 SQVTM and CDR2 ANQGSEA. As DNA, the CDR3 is TGCAGCGTTGCGGTACAGGCTGACTATGGCTACACCTTC. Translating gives CSVAVQADYGYTF.

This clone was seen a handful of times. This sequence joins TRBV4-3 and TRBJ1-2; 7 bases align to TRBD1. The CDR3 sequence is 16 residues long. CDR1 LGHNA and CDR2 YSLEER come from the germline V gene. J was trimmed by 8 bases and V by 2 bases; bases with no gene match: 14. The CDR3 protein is CASSQLPWDSLAGYTF. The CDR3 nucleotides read TGCGCCAGCAGCCAACTTCCGTGGGACAGTCTAGCGGGCTACACCTTC.

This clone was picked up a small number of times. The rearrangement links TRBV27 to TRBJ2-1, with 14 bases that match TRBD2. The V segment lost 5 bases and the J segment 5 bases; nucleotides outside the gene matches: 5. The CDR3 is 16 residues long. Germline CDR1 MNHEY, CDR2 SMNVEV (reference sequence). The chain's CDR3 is CASSRRTSGGHNEQFF. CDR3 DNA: TGTGCCAGCAGTCGCCGGACTAGCGGGGGGCACAATGAGCAGTTCTTC.

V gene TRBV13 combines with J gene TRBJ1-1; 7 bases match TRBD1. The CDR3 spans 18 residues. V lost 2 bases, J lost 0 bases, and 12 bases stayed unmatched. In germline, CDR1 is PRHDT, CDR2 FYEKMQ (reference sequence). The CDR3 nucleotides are TGTGCCAGCAGCTTACGAATTATAAGACAGGGTATGAACACTGAAGCTTTCTTT. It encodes CASSLRIIRQGMNTEAFF.

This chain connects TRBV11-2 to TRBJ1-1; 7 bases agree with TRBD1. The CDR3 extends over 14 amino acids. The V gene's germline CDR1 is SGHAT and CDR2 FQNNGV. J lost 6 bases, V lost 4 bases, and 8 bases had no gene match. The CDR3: CASSSDRIGAEAFF. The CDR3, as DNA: TGTGCCAGCAGCTCGGACAGGATTGGCGCTGAAGCTTTCTTT. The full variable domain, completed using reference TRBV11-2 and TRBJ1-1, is EAGVAQSPRYKIIEKRQSVAFWCNPISGHATLYWYQQILGQGPKLLIQFQNNGVVDDSQLPKDRFSAERLKGVDSTLKIQPAKLEDSAVYLCASSSDRIGAEAFFGQGTRLTVV.